This T cell receptor (beta chain) derives from a study of blood T cell repertoires in COVID-19. Study-wide background: Both acute and convalescent COVID-19 samples were obtained from the United States, Italy and Spain.

CDR3 length: 12 amino acids. Germline CDR1 reads SGHTA; CDR2 reads FQGNSA. Trimming took 5 bases from V and 15 from J, leaving 17 bases between them. Authors' methods: Nucleated cell counts were estimated from reference gene primer amplification. Libraries were prepared by immunoSEQ multiplex PCR; TCRdb keeps only in-frame clonotypes and omits some of them. The V and J calls and clone size were taken over from that table, and D and trimming were inferred from the DNA. The sample has around 60,000 clones; more than 80% are singletons. V gene TRBV7-2 combines with J gene TRBJ2-1, with D maybe TRBD2 (5 bases). The sequence came from a human donor with active COVID-19. The donor label of this sample is uncertain. Sequencing was performed on peripheral blood. The CDR3 region has the DNA TGTGCCAGCAGCCTCTGGGCCACGGGGTTGTTCTTC. Its translation: CASSLWATGLFF.